This TCR beta chain is drawn from a study of shared clonotypes between healthy human individuals. Study-level points and caveats: There were few donors, and this limited the genetic and exposure-history diversity represented. Non-shared clonotypes showed lower generation probabilities than clonotypes common to all four donors.

Details on this clone: Its antigen is not identified.

About 30,000 T cell genomes (around 200 ng DNA) went into each sorted-subset replicate. TCRdb keeps only in-frame clones here, not all; method: immunoSEQ multiplex PCR. The repertoire holds roughly 2.1 million clones, with 93% as singletons. Selected positively for CCR7 and CD45RO-negative, naive CD8 cells excluded terminally differentiated effector memory CD45RA+ cells. Healthy HIV-negative adults without recent acute infections or vaccinations served as donors. Trimming took 7 bases from V and 1 from J, leaving 10 bases between them. The CDR3 is 13 amino acids. Looked up from germline, CDR1 is SGHRS and CDR2 is YFSETQ.

Sequenced sample: naive CD8+ T cells from PBMCs. The V gene is TRBV5-1, the J gene TRBJ2-3; D gene unclear. This TCR derives from a man between 18 and 35 years old in good health. Some clones in this sample may be carry-over from other donors' samples. CDR3: CASGARGTDTQYF. The DNA of the CDR3 is TGCGCCAGCGGTGCCCGGGGCACAGATACGCAGTATTTT.